Included here is one T cell receptor (beta chain) sequence, with context. Sequencing was performed with immunoSEQ multiplex PCR; in TCRdb, only in-frame clones are kept and a portion is missing. The data show approximately 400,000 clones, roughly 77% seen once. This record comes from a study of blood T cell repertoires in COVID-19. The length of the CDR3 is 14 residues. Trimming removed 10 bases from V and 8 bases from J; junction bases left unmatched: 9. From germline, CDR1 is SNHLY and CDR2 FYNNEI. The clonotype was recovered from a human donor with acute or convalescent COVID-19. The donor label of this sample is uncertain. The chain is built from TRBV2 and TRBJ2-1; 12 nucleotides line up with TRBD2. The sample was peripheral blood. The CDR3 region is CATTSSGRAYEQFF. As DNA, the CDR3 is TGTGCCACCACGTCTAGCGGGAGGGCCTATGAGCAGTTCTTC.